This TCR beta chain appears in the sequencing data of a study of blood T cell repertoires in COVID-19. About the research overall: Sites across the United States, Italy and Spain contributed samples from acute and convalescent COVID-19. T cells, B-cell-depleted T cells, or PBMCs provided the cDNA or gDNA that served as material.

Clones were read by immunoSEQ multiplex PCR, and TCRdb kept only the in-frame ones, dropping some. Of about 250,000 clones detected, 70% to 85% appear once; the ten largest clones hold 4% to 6%. V lost 5 bases and J lost 4, with 14 bases in between. Germline V CDR1 and CDR2: LNHNV, YYDKDF (reference sequence). This CDR3 spans 15 amino acids. The receptor was derived from a woman aged 80 or older with active or convalescent COVID-19. The chain recombines TRBV15 with TRBJ2-2; a weak D match, TRBD2 (5 bases). The source material was peripheral blood. This CDR3 reads CATSRREGGTGELFF. CDR3 DNA sequence: TGTGCCACCAGCCGACGGGAAGGAGGCACCGGGGAGCTGTTTTTT.